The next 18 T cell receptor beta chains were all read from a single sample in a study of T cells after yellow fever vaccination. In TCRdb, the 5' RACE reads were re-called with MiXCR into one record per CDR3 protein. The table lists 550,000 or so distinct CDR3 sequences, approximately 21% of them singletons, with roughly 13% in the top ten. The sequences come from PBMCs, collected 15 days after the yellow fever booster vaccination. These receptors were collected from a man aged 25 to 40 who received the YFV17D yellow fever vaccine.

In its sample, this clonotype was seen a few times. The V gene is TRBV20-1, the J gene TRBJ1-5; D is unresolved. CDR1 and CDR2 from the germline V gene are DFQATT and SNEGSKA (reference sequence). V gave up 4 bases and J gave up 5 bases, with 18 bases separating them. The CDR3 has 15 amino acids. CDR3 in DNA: TGCAGTGCTACCCAACGTGGACGCCGGGATCAGCCCCAGCATTTT. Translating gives CSATQRGRRDQPQHF.

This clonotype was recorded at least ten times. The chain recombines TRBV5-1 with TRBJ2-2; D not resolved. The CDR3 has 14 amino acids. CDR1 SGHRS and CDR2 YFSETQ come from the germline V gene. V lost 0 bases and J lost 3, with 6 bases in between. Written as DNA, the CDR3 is TGCGCCAGCAGCTTGGATGGGTACACCGGGGAGCTGTTTTTT. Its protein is CASSLDGYTGELFF.

The CDR3 bases are TGCAGTGCGACAATAGACAGGAATGGTTCACCCCTCCACTTT. Translation: CSATIDRNGSPLHF. This chain connects TRBV20-1 to TRBJ1-6; perhaps TRBD1 as D (6 bases). Trimming removed 6 bases at V and 9 bases at J, with 18 bases between. The CDR3 consists of 14 residues. Germline values: CDR1 DFQATT, CDR2 SNEGSKA (reference sequence).

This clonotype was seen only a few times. The CDR3 loop reads CSASTGITGELFF. The CDR3 DNA reads TGCAGTGCTTCGACAGGGATCACCGGGGAGCTGTTTTTT. The genes are TRBV20-1 and TRBJ2-2, with 7 positions matching TRBD1. Germline-derived CDR1 and CDR2 are DFQATT and SNEGSKA (reference sequence). The trim removed 5 bases at V and 4 bases at J, leaving 4 bases unmatched. The CDR3 runs to 13 residues.

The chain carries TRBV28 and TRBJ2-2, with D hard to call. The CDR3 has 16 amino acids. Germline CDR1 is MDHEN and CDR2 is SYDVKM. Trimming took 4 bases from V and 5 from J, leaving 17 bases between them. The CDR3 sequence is CASSSPGSRRTGELFF. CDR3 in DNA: TGTGCCAGCAGTTCCCCTGGAAGCCGTAGGACCGGGGAGCTGTTTTTT.

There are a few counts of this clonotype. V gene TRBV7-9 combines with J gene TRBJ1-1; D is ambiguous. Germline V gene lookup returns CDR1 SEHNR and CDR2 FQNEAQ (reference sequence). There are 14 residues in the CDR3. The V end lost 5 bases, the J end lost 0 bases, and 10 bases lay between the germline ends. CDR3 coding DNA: TGTGCCAGCAGCGATCAGAGACTGAACACTGAAGCTTTCTTT. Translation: CASSDQRLNTEAFF.

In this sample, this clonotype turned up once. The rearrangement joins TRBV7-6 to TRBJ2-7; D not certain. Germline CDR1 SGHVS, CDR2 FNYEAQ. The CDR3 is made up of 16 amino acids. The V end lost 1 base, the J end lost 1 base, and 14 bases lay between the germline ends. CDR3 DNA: TGTGCCAGCAGCTTAGGAACGGGCTACCCTTCCTACGAGCAGTACTTC. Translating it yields CASSLGTGYPSYEQYF.

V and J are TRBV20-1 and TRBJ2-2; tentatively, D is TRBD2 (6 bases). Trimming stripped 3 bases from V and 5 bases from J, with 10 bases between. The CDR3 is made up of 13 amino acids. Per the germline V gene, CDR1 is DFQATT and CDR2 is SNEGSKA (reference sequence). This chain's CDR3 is CSASWGRTGELFF. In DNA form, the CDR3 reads TGCAGTGCTAGCTGGGGGAGGACCGGGGAGCTGTTTTTT.

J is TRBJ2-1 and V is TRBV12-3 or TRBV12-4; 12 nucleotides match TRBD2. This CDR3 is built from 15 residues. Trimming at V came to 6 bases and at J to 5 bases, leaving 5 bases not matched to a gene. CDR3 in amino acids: CASSTGLAGHNEQFF. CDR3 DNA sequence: TGTGCCAGCAGCACGGGACTAGCGGGCCACAATGAGCAGTTCTTC.

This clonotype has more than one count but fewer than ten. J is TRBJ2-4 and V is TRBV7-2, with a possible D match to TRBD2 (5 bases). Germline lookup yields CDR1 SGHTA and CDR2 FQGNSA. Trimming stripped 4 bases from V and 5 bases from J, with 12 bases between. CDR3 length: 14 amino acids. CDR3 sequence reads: CASSSVGGQNIQYF. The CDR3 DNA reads TGTGCCAGCAGCTCGGTTGGAGGTCAAAACATTCAGTACTTC.

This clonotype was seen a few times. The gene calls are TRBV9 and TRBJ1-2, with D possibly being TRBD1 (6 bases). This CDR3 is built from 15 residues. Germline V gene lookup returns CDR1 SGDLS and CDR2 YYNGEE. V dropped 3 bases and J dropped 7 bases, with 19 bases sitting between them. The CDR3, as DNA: TGTGCCAGCAGCGGGGACGTGCAGGGGAGGGGTGGCTACACCTTC. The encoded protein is CASSGDVQGRGGYTF.

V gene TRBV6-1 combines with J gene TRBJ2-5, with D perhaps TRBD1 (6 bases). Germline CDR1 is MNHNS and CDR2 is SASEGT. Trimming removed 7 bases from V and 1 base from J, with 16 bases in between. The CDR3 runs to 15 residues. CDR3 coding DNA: TGTGCCAGCAAAACTCCGGGACACCGCCAAGAGACCCAGTACTTC. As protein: CASKTPGHRQETQYF.

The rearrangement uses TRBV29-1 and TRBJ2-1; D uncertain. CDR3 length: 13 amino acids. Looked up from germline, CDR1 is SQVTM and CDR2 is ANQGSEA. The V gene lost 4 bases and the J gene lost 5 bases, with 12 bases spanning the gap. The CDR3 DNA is TGCAGCGTTGGAGCGATCCATAACAATGAGCAGTTCTTC. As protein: CSVGAIHNNEQFF.

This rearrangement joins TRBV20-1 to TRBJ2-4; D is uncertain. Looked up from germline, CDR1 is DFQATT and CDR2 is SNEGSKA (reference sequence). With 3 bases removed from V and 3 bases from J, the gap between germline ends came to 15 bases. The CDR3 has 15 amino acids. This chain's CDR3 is CSASTPSQDKNIQYF. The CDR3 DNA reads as TGCAGTGCTAGTACGCCGTCCCAAGACAAAAACATTCAGTACTTC.

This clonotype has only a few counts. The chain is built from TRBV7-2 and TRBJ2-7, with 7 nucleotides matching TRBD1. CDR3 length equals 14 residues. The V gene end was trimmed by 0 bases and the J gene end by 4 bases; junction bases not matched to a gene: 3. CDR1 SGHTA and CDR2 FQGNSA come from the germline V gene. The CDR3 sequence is CASSLAQGQYEQYF. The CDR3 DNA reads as TGTGCCAGCAGCTTAGCCCAGGGACAGTACGAGCAGTACTTC.

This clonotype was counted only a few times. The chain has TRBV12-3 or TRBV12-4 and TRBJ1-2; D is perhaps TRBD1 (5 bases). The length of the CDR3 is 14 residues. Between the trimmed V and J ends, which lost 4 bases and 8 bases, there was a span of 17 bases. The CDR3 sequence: CASSSSSGPRGYTF. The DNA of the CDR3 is TGTGCCAGCAGTTCCTCTTCGGGGCCACGGGGCTACACCTTC.

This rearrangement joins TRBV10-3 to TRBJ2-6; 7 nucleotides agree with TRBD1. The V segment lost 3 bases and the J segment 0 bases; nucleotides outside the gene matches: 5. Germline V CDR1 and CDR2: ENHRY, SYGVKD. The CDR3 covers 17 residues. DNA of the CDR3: TGTGCCATCAGTGAACCGGACAGGCCCTCTGGGGCCAACGTCCTGACTTTC. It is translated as CAISEPDRPSGANVLTF.

CDR3 nucleotide sequence: TGCGCCAGTTTAGCGGGAGGTCGGGGTGAGCAGTTCTTC. Translation gives CASLAGGRGEQFF. V usage is TRBV5-1 and J usage is TRBJ2-1; 10 bases match TRBD2. The junction had 8 bases not matched to a gene; V was cut back by 8 bases and J by 9 bases. CDR3 length: 13 amino acids. Germline lookup yields CDR1 SGHRS and CDR2 YFSETQ.